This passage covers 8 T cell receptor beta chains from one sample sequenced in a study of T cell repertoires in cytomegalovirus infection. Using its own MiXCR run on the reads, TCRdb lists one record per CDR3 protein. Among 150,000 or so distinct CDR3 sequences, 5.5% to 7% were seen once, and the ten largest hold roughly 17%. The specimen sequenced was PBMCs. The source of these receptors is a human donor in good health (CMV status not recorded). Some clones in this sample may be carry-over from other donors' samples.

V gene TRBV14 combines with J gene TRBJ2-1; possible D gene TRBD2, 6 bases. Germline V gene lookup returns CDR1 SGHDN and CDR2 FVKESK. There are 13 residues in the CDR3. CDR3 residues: CAWGLLAYNEQFF. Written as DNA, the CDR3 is TGTGCGTGGGGACTCCTGGCCTACAATGAGCAGTTCTTC.

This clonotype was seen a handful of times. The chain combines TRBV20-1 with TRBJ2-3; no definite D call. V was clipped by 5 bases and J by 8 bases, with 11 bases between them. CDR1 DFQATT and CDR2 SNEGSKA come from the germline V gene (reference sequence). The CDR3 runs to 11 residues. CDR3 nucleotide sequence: TGCAGTGCTGCCCGCGAAGTTACGCAGTATTTT. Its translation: CSAAREVTQYF.

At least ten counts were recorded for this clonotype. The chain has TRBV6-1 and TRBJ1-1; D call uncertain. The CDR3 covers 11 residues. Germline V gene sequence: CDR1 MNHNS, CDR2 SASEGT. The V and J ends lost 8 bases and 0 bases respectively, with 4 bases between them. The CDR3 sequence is CASLLNTEAFF. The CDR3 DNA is TGTGCCAGCCTACTGAACACTGAAGCTTTCTTT.

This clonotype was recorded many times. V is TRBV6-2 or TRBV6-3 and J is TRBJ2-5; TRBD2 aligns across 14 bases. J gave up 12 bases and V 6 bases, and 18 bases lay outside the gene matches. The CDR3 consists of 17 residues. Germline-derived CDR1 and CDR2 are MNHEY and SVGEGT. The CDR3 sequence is CASRPGTSGGDPRPKYF. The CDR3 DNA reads TGTGCCAGCAGACCCGGGACTAGCGGGGGAGACCCCCGACCCAAGTACTTC.

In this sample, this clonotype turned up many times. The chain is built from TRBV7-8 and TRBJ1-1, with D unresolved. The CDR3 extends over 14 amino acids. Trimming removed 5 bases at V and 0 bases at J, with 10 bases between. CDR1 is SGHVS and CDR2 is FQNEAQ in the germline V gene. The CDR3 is CASSRSGLNTEAFF. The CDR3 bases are TGTGCCAGCAGCCGATCTGGGTTGAACACTGAAGCTTTCTTT.

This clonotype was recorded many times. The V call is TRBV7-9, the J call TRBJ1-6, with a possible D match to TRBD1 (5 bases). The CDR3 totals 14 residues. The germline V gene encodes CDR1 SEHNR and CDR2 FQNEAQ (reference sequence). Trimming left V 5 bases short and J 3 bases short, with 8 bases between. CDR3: CASSGTDYNSPLHF. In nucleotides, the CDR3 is TGTGCCAGCAGCGGGACGGACTATAATTCACCCCTCCACTTT.

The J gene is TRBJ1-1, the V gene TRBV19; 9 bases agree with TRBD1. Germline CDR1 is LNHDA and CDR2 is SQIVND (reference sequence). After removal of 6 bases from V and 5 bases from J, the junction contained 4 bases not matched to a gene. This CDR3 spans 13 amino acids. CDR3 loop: CASRGTGITEAFF. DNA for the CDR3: TGTGCCAGTAGGGGGACAGGGATAACTGAAGCTTTCTTT.

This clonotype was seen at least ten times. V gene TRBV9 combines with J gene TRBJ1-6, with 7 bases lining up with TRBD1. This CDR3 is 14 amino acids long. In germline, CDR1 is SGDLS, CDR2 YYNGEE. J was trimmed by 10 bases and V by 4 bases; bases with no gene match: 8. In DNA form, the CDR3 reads TGTGCCAGCAGCTCGGGACAGCTCGGGTCACCCCTCCACTTT. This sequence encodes CASSSGQLGSPLHF. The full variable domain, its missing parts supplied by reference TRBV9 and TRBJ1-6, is DSGVTQTPKHLITATGQRVTLRCSPRSGDLSVYWYQQSLDQGLQFLIQYYNGEERAKGNILERFSAQQFPDLHSELNLSSLELGDSALYFCASSSGQLGSPLHFGNGTRLTVT.